There are many counts of the clone carrying this T cell receptor (beta chain). Its antigen is undetermined. The CDR3 runs to 14 residues. Losses at the gene ends were 5 bases for V and 7 bases for J; bases not matched to a gene: 10. Germline values: CDR1 SQVTM, CDR2 ANQGSEA. This entry belongs to a study of CD8 T cells in ankylosing spondylitis. Whole-study findings and limits: Enrichment of disease-linked clones was reportedly significant in matched ankylosing spondylitis synovial fluid. Several of the motif variants were reported before in synovial fluid and blood from reactive arthritis.

For TCR beta, libraries came from quantitative 5'-RACE with molecular barcodes. TCRdb itself ran the 5' RACE reads through MiXCR, one entry per CDR3 protein. The sample shows roughly 260,000 distinct CDR3 sequences, 20% of them seen only once. The specimen sequenced was blood, either unsorted or a sorted T cell fraction (not recorded which). J is TRBJ2-1 and V is TRBV29-1, with TRBD2 matching 8 bases. The clonotype comes from a male donor with ankylosing spondylitis or in good health (not recorded which). The CDR3 nucleotides read TGCAGCGTTCAGGGTAGCGGGATATCGAATGAGCAGTTCTTC. Translation gives CSVQGSGISNEQFF.